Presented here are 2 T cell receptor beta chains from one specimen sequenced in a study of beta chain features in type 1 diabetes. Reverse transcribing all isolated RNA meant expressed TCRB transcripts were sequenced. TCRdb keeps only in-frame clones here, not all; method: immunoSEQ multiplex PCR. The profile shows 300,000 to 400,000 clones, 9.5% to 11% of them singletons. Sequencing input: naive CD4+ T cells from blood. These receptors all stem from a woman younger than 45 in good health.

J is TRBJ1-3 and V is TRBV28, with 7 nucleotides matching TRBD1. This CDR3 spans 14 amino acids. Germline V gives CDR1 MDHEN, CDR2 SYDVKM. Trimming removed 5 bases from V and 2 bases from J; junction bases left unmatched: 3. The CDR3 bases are TGTGCCAGCAGTGTCACAGGGGCTGGAAACACCATATATTTT. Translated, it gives CASSVTGAGNTIYF.

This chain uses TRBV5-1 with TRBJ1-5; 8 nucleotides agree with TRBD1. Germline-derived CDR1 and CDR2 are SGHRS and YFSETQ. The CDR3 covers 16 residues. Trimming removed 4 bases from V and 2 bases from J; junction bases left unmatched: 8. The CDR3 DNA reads TGCGCCAGCAGCCCCGGGACGGACAGGGGCAATCAGCCCCAGCATTTT. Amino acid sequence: CASSPGTDRGNQPQHF.